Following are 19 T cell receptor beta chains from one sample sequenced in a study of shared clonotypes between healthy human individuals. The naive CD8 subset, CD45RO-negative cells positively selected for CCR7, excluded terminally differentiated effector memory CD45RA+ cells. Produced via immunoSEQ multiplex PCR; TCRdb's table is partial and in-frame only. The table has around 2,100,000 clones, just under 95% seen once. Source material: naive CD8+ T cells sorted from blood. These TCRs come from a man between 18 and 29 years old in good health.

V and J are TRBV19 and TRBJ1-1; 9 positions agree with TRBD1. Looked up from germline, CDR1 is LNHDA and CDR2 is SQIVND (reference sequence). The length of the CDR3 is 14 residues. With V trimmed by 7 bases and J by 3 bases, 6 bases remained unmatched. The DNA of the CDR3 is TGTGCCAGTAACCACAGGGGGCAGTACACTGAAGCTTTCTTT. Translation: CASNHRGQYTEAFF.

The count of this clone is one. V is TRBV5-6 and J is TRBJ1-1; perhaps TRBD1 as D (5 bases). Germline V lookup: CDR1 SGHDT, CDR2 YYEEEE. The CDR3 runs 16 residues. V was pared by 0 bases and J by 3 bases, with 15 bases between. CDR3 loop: CASSLGQGREHTEAFF. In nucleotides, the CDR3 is TGTGCCAGCAGCTTGGGGCAGGGCCGGGAACACACTGAAGCTTTCTTT.

DNA for the CDR3: TGTGCCAGCAGCCCCCCAAGCGGCCCCTACGAGCAGTACTTC. Translating it yields CASSPPSGPYEQYF. This rearrangement joins TRBV13 to TRBJ2-7, with a tentative D call TRBD2 (5 bases). V dropped 5 bases and J dropped 2 bases, with 13 bases sitting between them. The CDR3 length is 14 residues. CDR1 is PRHDT, CDR2 FYEKMQ, per germline (reference sequence). The entire variable domain, with the rest obtained from reference TRBV13 and TRBJ2-7, is as follows: AAGVIQSPRHLIKEKRETATLKCYPIPRHDTVYWYQQGPGQDPQFLISFYEKMQSDKGSIPDRFSAQQFSDYHSELNMSSLELGDSALYFCASSPPSGPYEQYFGPGTRLTVT.

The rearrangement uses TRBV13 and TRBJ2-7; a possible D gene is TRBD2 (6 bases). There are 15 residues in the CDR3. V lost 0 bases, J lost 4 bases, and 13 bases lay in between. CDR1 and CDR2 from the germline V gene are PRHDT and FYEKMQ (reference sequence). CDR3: CASSLGRGGSYEQYF. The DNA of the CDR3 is TGTGCCAGCAGCTTAGGCCGAGGAGGGAGTTACGAGCAGTACTTC.

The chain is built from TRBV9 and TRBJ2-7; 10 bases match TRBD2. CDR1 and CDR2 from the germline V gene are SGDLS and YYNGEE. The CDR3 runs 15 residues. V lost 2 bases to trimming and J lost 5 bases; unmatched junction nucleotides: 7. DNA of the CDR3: TGTGCCAGCAGCGTCGGGACTAGCGATTACCACGAGCAGTACTTC. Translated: CASSVGTSDYHEQYF.

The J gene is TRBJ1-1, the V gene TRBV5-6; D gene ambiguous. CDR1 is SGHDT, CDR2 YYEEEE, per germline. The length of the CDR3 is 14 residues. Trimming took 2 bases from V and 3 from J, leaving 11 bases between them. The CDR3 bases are TGTGCCAGCAGCTTTTTTCCGAGGGACACTGAAGCTTTCTTT. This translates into CASSFFPRDTEAFF.

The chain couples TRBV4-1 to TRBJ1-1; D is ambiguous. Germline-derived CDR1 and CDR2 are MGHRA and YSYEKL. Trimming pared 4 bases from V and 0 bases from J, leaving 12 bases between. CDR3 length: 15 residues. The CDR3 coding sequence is TGCGCCAGCAGCCTTAAGGACGGATTGAACACTGAAGCTTTCTTT. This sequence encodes CASSLKDGLNTEAFF.

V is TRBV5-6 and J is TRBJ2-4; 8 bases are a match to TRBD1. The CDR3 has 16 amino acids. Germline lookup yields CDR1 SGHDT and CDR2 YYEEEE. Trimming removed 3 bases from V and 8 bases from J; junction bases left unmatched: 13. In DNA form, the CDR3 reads TGTGCCAGCAGCTCCCCGGTGGCAGGGGGCAGGGACATTCAGTACTTC. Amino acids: CASSSPVAGGRDIQYF.

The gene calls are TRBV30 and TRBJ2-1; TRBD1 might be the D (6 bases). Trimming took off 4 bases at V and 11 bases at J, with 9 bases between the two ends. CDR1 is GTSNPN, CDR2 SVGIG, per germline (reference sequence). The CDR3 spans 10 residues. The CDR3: CAWKGGKQFF. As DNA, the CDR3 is TGTGCCTGGAAAGGGGGAAAGCAGTTCTTC. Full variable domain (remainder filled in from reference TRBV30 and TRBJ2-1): SQTIHQWPATLVQPVGSPLSLECTVEGTSNPNLYWYRQAAGRGLQLLFYSVGIGQISSEVPQNLSASRPQDRQFILSSKKLLLSDSGFYLCAWKGGKQFFGPGTRLTVL.

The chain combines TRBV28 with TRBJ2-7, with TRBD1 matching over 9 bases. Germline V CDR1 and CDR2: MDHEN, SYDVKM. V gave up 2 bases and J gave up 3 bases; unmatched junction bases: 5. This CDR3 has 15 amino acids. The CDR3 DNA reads TGTGCCAGCAGTTTAAGGACGGGACAGGGCTACGAGCAGTACTTC. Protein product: CASSLRTGQGYEQYF.

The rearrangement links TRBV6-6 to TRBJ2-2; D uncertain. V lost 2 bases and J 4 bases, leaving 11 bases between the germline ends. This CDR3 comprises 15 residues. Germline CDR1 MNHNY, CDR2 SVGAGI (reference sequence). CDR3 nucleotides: TGTGCCAGCAGTTACGTCCCGGTTGCCACCGGGGAGCTGTTTTTT. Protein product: CASSYVPVATGELFF.

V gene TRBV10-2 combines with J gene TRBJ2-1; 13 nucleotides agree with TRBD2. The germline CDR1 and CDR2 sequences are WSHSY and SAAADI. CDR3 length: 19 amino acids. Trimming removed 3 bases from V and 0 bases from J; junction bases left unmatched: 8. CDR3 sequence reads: CASSDFGLAGVNSYNEQFF. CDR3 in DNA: TGCGCCAGCAGTGATTTTGGACTAGCGGGAGTTAACTCCTACAATGAGCAGTTCTTC.

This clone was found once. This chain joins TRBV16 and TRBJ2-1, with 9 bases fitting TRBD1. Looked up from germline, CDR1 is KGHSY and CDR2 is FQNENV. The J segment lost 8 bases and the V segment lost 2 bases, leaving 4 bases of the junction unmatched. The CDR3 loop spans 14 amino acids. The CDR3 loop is CASSQTGGRDEQFF. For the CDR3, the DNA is TGTGCCAGCAGCCAAACAGGGGGCCGGGATGAGCAGTTCTTC.

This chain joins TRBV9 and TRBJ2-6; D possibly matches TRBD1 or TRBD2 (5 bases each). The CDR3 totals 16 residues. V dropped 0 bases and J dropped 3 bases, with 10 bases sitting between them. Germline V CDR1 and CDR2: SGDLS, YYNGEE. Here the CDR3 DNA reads TGTGCCAGCAGCGTAGGGGGGTCTCTTGGGGCCAACGTCCTGACTTTC. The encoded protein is CASSVGGSLGANVLTF.

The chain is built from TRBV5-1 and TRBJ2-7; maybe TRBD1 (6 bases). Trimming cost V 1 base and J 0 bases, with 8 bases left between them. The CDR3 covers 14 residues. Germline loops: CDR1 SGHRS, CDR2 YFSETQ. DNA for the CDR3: TGCGCCAGCAGCTTGATGACAGGCTCCTACGAGCAGTACTTC. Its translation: CASSLMTGSYEQYF. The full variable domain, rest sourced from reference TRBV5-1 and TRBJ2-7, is KAGVTQTPRYLIKTRGQQVTLSCSPISGHRSVSWYQQTPGQGLQFLFEYFSETQRNKGNFPGRFSGRQFSNSRSEMNVSTLELGDSALYLCASSLMTGSYEQYFGPGTRLTVT.

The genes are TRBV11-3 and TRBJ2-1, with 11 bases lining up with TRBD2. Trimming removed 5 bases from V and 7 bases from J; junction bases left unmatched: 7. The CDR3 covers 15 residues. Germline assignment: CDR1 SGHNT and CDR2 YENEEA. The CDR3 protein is CASSVSGGAANEQFF. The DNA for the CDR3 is TGTGCCAGCAGCGTTAGCGGGGGGGCCGCGAATGAGCAGTTCTTC.

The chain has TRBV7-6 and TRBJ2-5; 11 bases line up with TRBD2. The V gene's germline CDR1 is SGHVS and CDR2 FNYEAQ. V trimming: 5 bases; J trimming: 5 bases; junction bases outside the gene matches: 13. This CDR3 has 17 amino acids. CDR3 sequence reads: CASSRLSRLAGYETQYF. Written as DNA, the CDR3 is TGTGCCAGCAGCCGCTTATCGCGACTAGCGGGATACGAGACCCAGTACTTC. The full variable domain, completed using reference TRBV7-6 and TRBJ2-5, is GAGVSQSPRYKVTKRGQDVALRCDPISGHVSLYWYRQALGQGPEFLTYFNYEAQQDKSGLPNDRFSAERPEGSISTLTIQRTEQRDSAMYRCASSRLSRLAGYETQYFGPGTRLLVL.

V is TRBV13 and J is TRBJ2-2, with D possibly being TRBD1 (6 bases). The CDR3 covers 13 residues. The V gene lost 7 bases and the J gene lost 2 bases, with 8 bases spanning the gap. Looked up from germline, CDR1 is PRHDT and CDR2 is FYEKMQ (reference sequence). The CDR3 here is CASTRGNTGELFF. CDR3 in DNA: TGTGCCAGCACCAGGGGCAACACCGGGGAGCTGTTTTTT.

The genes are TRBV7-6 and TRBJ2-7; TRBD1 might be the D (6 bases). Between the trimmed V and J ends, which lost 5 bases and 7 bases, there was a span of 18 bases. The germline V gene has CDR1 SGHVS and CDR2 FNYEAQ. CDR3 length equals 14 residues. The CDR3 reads CASSPPGHGGEQYF. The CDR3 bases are TGTGCCAGCAGCCCCCCGGGACATGGTGGAGAGCAGTACTTC.